The T cell receptor (beta chain) described here comes from a study of T cell responses to AZD1222 COVID-19 vaccine. Regarding the study as a whole: In all cases, repertoires were sampled only after the peak T cell response. Donors were chiefly white British, with a greater number of females, and clonal diversity was perhaps underestimated.

V was cut by 0 bases and J by 0 bases, with 8 bases left in between. The germline V gene has CDR1 SGHAT and CDR2 FQNNGV. CDR3 length: 15 residues. Only in-frame clones appear in the TCRdb table, and some are missing; sequencing was by immunoSEQ multiplex PCR. The top ten hold around 0.6% of the sample, which has 250,000 to 300,000 clones, almost 95% seen once. Worth noting for this clone: Its antigen is as yet unknown.

V is TRBV11-2 and J is TRBJ1-2; D uncertain. This sequence was found in an adult who received the AZD1222 COVID-19 vaccine. Specimen: peripheral blood, collected 28 days after the second AZD1222 dose. CDR3 coding DNA: TGTGCCAGCAGCTTAGAGAGAGGAGCTAACTATGGCTACACCTTC. It codes for CASSLERGANYGYTF. The variable domain in full, with the rest retrieved from reference TRBV11-2 and TRBJ1-2, is EAGVAQSPRYKIIEKRQSVAFWCNPISGHATLYWYQQILGQGPKLLIQFQNNGVVDDSQLPKDRFSAERLKGVDSTLKIQPAKLEDSAVYLCASSLERGANYGYTFGSGTRLTVV.